The clone carrying this T cell receptor beta chain was recorded many times. Time point in this sample: newly diagnosed GD, antithyroid drugs for less than 3 months. PBMC-derived RNA was used for the TCR library. Assembly of TCR beta libraries relied on iRepertoire HTBI primers together with Arm-PCR of CDR3 regions. TCRdb re-called the multiplex PCR reads with MiXCR, one entry per CDR3 protein. This table has more than 300,000 distinct CDR3 sequences, roughly 17% appearing once. There are 15 residues in the CDR3. Unmatched junction bases numbered 7, after V lost 2 bases and J lost 3 bases. Germline V gene data show CDR1 as GTSNPN and CDR2 as SVGIG (reference sequence). The data originate from a study of regulatory T cells in long-lasting Graves disease. These sequences were also reported in another study, on T cells in Graves' hyperthyroidism and ophthalmopathy.

The J gene is TRBJ2-3, the V gene TRBV30, with TRBD1 matching 8 bases. This receptor was obtained from a woman in her late teens or twenties with Graves disease. Sequences were derived from peripheral blood mononuclear cells (PBMCs), sampled at new diagnosis, from a patient treated with antithyroid drugs. The CDR3 protein is CAWSSSRGPTDTQYF. The DNA of the CDR3 is TGTGCCTGGAGTTCCTCCAGGGGGCCGACAGATACGCAGTATTTT.